The 25 T cell receptor beta chains presented below share a single source sample, sequenced in a study of CD8+ T cells in alopecia areata. The sequencing template was cDNA reverse transcribed from extracted RNA. Profiling relied on immunoSEQ multiplex PCR, and the TCRdb table lists in-frame clones only, not all of them. The data show about 180,000 clones, with almost 65% seen just once and about 1.5% held by the top ten. The specimen was CD4+ T cells sorted from blood, collected at week 0. Every receptor here comes from a human donor with alopecia areata.

The rearrangement joins TRBV10-1 to TRBJ2-5; D might be TRBD1 (6 bases). Trimming removed 5 bases from V and 5 bases from J, with 12 bases in between. CDR1 and CDR2 (germline): WNHNN, SYGVQD (reference sequence). The CDR3 has 13 residues. The CDR3 DNA reads as TGCGCCAGCAGTACAGGGCCAAGGGAGACCCAGTACTTC. Translated: CASSTGPRETQYF.

V gene TRBV29-1 combines with J gene TRBJ1-1; D is unclear. The germline V gene encodes CDR1 SQVTM and CDR2 ANQGSEA. This CDR3 contains 11 residues. V lost 6 bases and J 4 bases, leaving 9 bases between the germline ends. The CDR3 protein is CSVAHPTEAFF. CDR3 nucleotide sequence: TGCAGCGTAGCACACCCCACTGAAGCTTTCTTT.

Only a few counts were recorded for this clone. The chain links TRBV30 to TRBJ1-1; D possibly corresponds to TRBD1 (6 bases). Trimming removed 2 bases at V and 7 bases at J, with 14 bases between. There are 13 residues in the CDR3. Germline loops: CDR1 GTSNPN, CDR2 SVGIG (reference sequence). CDR3 DNA sequence: TGTGCCTGGAGTTCAGGGGCTGGCGATGAAGCTTTCTTT. Translating it yields CAWSSGAGDEAFF.

The V call is TRBV2, the J call TRBJ2-3; 9 nucleotides align to TRBD2. CDR1 is SNHLY and CDR2 is FYNNEI in the germline V gene. The CDR3 length is 16 residues. V lost 6 bases and J lost 3; bases outside the gene matches: 10. CDR3 region: CASRNLAGRGTDTQYF. In DNA form, the CDR3 reads TGTGCCAGCAGGAATCTAGCGGGGAGAGGTACAGATACGCAGTATTTT.

In this sample, this clone turned up once. The chain couples TRBV10-3 to TRBJ1-6; maybe TRBD1 (5 bases). CDR1 ENHRY and CDR2 SYGVKD come from the germline V gene. This CDR3 region has 14 residues. V gave up 6 bases and J gave up 8 bases, with 14 bases separating them. CDR3 sequence: CAIRPGTGDSPLHF. CDR3 sequence (DNA): TGTGCCATCAGGCCAGGGACCGGGGATTCACCCCTCCACTTT.

This clone was seen a single time. The chain links TRBV29-1 to TRBJ1-1; D perhaps matches TRBD1 (6 bases). The V end lost 6 bases, the J end lost 1 base, and 12 bases lay between the germline ends. Germline assignment: CDR1 SQVTM and CDR2 ANQGSEA. The CDR3 spans 13 residues. The CDR3 region is CSVDDRKNTEAFF. DNA for the CDR3: TGCAGCGTGGACGACAGGAAGAACACTGAAGCTTTCTTT.

Points on this clone: No conserved phenylalanine or tryptophan ends this CDR3, so it is likely a read error. No DNA is shown, since the ends of the CDR3 on it are uncertain; the CDR3 is the one TCRdb lists. The rearrangement joins TRBV2 to TRBJ2-4. CDR1 is SNHLY, CDR2 FYNNEI, per germline. With termini counted, the CDR3 has 12 amino acids. CDR3: CASSEGFEYRLV.

The chain employs TRBV14 and TRBJ2-1; a possible D gene is TRBD1 (6 bases). The CDR3 has 13 residues. From germline, CDR1 is SGHDN and CDR2 FVKESK. With 1 base removed from V and 8 bases from J, the gap between germline ends came to 9 bases. The CDR3 bases are TGTGCCAGCAGCCAAGTCAGGGGACATGAGCAGTTCTTC. This sequence encodes CASSQVRGHEQFF. The full variable domain, completed using reference TRBV14 and TRBJ2-1, is EAGVTQFPSHSVIEKGQTVTLRCDPISGHDNLYWYRRVMGKEIKFLLHFVKESKQDESGMPNNRFLAERTGGTYSTLKVQPAELEDSGVYFCASSQVRGHEQFFGPGTRLTVL.

CDR3 loop: CASSLIRQNNVLTF. CDR3 coding DNA: TGTGCCAGCAGCTTAATACGACAAAACAACGTCCTGACTTTC. The chain has TRBV7-2 and TRBJ2-6, with D unresolved. V lost 2 bases and J lost 9, with 11 bases in between. Germline values: CDR1 SGHTA, CDR2 FQGNSA. CDR3 length: 14 amino acids.

This clone has a handful of counts. The gene calls are TRBV7-2 and TRBJ2-3, with 10 positions matching TRBD2. The germline V gene encodes CDR1 SGHTA and CDR2 FQGNSA. Trimming at V came to 6 bases and at J to 1 base, leaving 4 bases not matched to a gene. CDR3 length equals 15 residues. DNA for the CDR3: TGTGCCAGCAGGCTACTAGCGGGACGCACAGATACGCAGTATTTT. Translating it yields CASRLLAGRTDTQYF.

This clone was recorded a few times. J is TRBJ1-1 and V is TRBV5-6, with a weak D call TRBD1 (6 bases). The CDR3 contains 12 residues. Per germline, CDR1 SGHDT and CDR2 YYEEEE. The V end lost 3 bases, the J end lost 13 bases, and 16 bases lay between the germline ends. CDR3 bases: TGTGCCAGCAGCTCTCCTGCAGGGGCTGGTTTCTTT. This gives the protein CASSSPAGAGFF.

The chain links TRBV9 to TRBJ2-6; 12 bases map to TRBD2. The V and J ends lost 0 bases and 2 bases, in that order; junction bases with no gene match: 6. This CDR3 contains 19 residues. Germline V gene sequence: CDR1 SGDLS, CDR2 YYNGEE. In DNA form, the CDR3 reads TGTGCCAGCAGCGTAGGGCTTGCTAGCGGGGGGGCTGGGGCCAACGTCCTGACTTTC. Translating gives CASSVGLASGGAGANVLTF.

V is TRBV6-5 and J is TRBJ2-7, with D tentatively TRBD1 (6 bases). From germline, CDR1 is MNHEY and CDR2 SVGAGI. V shed 5 bases and J shed 0 bases, with 11 bases lying between them. There are 14 residues in the CDR3. The CDR3 protein is CASSGQSTSYEQYF. In DNA, the CDR3 is TGTGCCAGCAGTGGACAGTCAACCTCCTACGAGCAGTACTTC.

This chain connects TRBV25-1 to TRBJ1-5; no definite D call. CDR3 length: 13 residues. The germline V gene encodes CDR1 MGHDK and CDR2 SYGVNS. V was clipped by 6 bases and J by 7 bases, with 13 bases between them. The CDR3 region is CASSNGEKQPQHF. Written as DNA, the CDR3 is TGTGCCAGCAGCAATGGGGAGAAACAGCCCCAGCATTTT.

The J gene is TRBJ2-5, the V gene TRBV30, with unresolved D. The DNA end lines up better with TRBJ2-7; the J call may be wrong. This CDR3 comprises 13 residues. Germline V CDR1 and CDR2: GTSNPN, SVGIG (reference sequence). The CDR3 loop is CAWDLGPHNEQYF. As DNA, the CDR3 is TGTGCCTGGGACCTCGGGCCACACAACGAGCAGTACTTC.

The rearrangement links TRBV27 to TRBJ2-7; 10 nucleotides agree with TRBD1. The germline CDR1 and CDR2 sequences are MNHEY and SMNVEV (reference sequence). Trimming at V came to 6 bases and at J to 4 bases, leaving 6 bases not matched to a gene. The CDR3 has 14 amino acids. The CDR3 sequence: CASRRTGGFYEQYF. CDR3 DNA: TGTGCCAGCAGAAGGACAGGGGGTTTTTACGAGCAGTACTTC.

The J gene is TRBJ1-2, the V gene TRBV6-5, with D unclear. Germline-derived CDR1 and CDR2 are MNHEY and SVGAGI. Trimming cost V 6 bases and J 5 bases, with 10 bases left between them. The CDR3 sequence is 12 residues long. This CDR3 reads CASRGLVYGYTF. The CDR3 DNA reads as TGTGCCAGCAGGGGGTTGGTGTATGGCTACACCTTC.

This clone was counted between two and nine times. The chain links TRBV10-1 to TRBJ1-3; no firm D call. The V end lost 3 bases, the J end lost 1 base, and 4 bases lay between the germline ends. CDR3 length equals 13 residues. CDR1 WNHNN and CDR2 SYGVQD come from the germline V gene (reference sequence). CDR3 sequence: CASSEQSGNTIYF. The DNA for the CDR3 is TGCGCCAGCAGTGAACAATCTGGAAACACCATATATTTT.

V and J are TRBV6-6 and TRBJ1-1; possible D gene TRBD1, 5 bases. Germline V gene lookup returns CDR1 MNHNY and CDR2 SVGAGI (reference sequence). Between the trimmed V and J ends, which lost 5 bases and 0 bases, there was a span of 10 bases. This CDR3 comprises 14 residues. CDR3 bases: TGTGCCAGCAGTATACAGGAGTTGAACACTGAAGCTTTCTTT. It encodes CASSIQELNTEAFF.

The J gene is TRBJ2-6, the V gene TRBV30, with 7 positions matching TRBD1. The CDR3 runs to 15 residues. Germline trimming cut 4 bases from V and 4 bases from J; bases unmatched to any gene: 7. The germline CDR1 and CDR2 sequences are GTSNPN and SVGIG (reference sequence). The CDR3 DNA reads as TGTGCCTGGACTTCCAGGGGGACGGGGGCCAACGTCCTGACTTTC. Translating it yields CAWTSRGTGANVLTF.

There are a few counts of this clone. The CDR3 coding sequence is TGTGCCAGCAGCAATCGGGACCGCCTCTACGAGCAGTACTTC. Translating gives CASSNRDRLYEQYF. V and J are TRBV21-1 and TRBJ2-7. TRBV21-1 is reported as a pseudogene. CDR3 size: 14 residues.

V is TRBV5-6 and J is TRBJ1-1, with D hard to call. The CDR3 has 14 amino acids. Trimming pared 4 bases from V and 1 base from J, leaving 11 bases between. Germline-derived CDR1 and CDR2 are SGHDT and YYEEEE. The CDR3 sequence: CASSLLEENTEAFF. CDR3 DNA: TGTGCCAGCAGCCTCCTAGAGGAGAACACTGAAGCTTTCTTT. The whole variable domain, remainder taken from reference TRBV5-6 and TRBJ1-1, is DAGVTQSPTHLIKTRGQQVTLRCSPKSGHDTVSWYQQALGQGPQFIFQYYEEEERQRGNFPDRFSGHQFPNYSSELNVNALLLGDSALYLCASSLLEENTEAFFGQGTRLTVV.

V gene TRBV2 combines with J gene TRBJ2-2; the D call may be TRBD1 or TRBD2 (5 bases each). V was trimmed by 9 bases and J by 6 bases, leaving 20 bases between them. Germline V gene data show CDR1 as SNHLY and CDR2 as FYNNEI. The CDR3 length is 15 residues. DNA of the CDR3: TGTGCCAGTAAAAGGGCGGCCGGGGCGGCCGGGGAGCTGTTTTTT. Its protein product is CASKRAAGAAGELFF.

This clone was counted between two and nine times. This chain uses TRBV4-3 with TRBJ2-3; weak D call: TRBD1 (8 bases). CDR1 LGHNA and CDR2 YSLEER come from the germline V gene. The V end lost 4 bases, the J end lost 3 bases, and 14 bases lay between the germline ends. This CDR3 spans 15 amino acids. The CDR3 loop is CASSRDRGGTDTQYF. Here the CDR3 DNA reads TGCGCCAGCAGCCGAGACAGGGGAGGGACAGATACGCAGTATTTT.

This clone was detected a few times. The rearrangement joins TRBV7-3 to TRBJ2-1; D remains unclear. With 4 bases removed from V and 0 bases from J, the gap between germline ends came to 10 bases. The CDR3 is made up of 15 amino acids. CDR1 and CDR2 (germline): SGHTA, FQGTGA. The CDR3 coding sequence is TGTGCCAGCAGCTCTGCTCCTTCCTCCTACAATGAGCAGTTCTTC. Protein product: CASSSAPSSYNEQFF.